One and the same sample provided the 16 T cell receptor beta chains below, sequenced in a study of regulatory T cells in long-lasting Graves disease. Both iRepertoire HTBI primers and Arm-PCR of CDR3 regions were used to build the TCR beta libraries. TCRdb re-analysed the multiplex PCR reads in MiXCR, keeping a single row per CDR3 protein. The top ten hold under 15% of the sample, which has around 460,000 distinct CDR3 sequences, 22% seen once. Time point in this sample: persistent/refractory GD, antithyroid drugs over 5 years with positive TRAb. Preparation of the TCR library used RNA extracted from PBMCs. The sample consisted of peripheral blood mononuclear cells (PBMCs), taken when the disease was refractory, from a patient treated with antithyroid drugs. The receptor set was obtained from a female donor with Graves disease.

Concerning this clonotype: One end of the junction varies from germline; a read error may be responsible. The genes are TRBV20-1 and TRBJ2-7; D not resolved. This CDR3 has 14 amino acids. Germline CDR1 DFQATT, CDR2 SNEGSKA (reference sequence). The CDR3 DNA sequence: TGCAGTGCTAGAGATAGGAGCGTCTCCTGCGAGCAGTACTTC. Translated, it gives CSARDRSVSCEQYF.

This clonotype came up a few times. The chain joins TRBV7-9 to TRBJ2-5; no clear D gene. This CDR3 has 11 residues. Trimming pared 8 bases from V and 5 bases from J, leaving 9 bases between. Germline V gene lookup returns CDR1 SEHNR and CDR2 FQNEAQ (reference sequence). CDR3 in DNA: TGTGCCAGCCTCCAGGCCGAGACCCAGTACTTC. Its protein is CASLQAETQYF.

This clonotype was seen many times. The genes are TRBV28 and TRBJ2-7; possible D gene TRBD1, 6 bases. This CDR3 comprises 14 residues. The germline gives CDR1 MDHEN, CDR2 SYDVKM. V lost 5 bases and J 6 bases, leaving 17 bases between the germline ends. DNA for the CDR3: TGTGCCAGCAGTCTAACGGACAGTTCGATCGAGCAGTACTTC. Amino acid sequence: CASSLTDSSIEQYF.

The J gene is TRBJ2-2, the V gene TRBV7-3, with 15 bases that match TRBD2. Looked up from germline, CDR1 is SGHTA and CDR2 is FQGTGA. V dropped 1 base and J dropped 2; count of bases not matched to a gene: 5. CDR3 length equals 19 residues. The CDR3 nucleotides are TGTGCCAGCAGCTTAAATGGACTAGCGGGGGGGGGAAACACCGGGGAGCTGTTTTTT. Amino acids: CASSLNGLAGGGNTGELFF.

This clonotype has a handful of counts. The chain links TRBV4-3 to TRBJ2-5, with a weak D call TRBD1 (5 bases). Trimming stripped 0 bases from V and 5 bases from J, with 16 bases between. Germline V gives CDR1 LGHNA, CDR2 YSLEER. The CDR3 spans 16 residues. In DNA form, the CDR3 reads TGCGCCAGCAGCCAAGAGTCAGGGATACCGTCGGAGACCCAGTACTTC. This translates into CASSQESGIPSETQYF.

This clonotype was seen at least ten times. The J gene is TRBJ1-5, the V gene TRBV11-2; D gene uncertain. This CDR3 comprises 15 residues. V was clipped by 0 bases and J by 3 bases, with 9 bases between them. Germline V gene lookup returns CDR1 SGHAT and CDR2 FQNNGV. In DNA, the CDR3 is TGTGCCAGCAGCTTAGATGGAGGGATCAATCAGCCCCAGCATTTT. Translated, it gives CASSLDGGINQPQHF.

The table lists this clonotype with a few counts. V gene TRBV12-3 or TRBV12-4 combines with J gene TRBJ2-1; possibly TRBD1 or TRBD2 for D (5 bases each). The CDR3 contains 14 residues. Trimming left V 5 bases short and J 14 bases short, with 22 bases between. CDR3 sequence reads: CASSLDGTHYPKFF. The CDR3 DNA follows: TGTGCCAGCAGTCTCGACGGGACCCACTATCCGAAGTTCTTC.

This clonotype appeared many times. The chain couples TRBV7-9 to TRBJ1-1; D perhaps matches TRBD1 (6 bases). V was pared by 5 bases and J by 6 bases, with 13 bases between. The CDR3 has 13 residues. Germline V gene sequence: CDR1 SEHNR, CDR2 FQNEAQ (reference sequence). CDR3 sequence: CASSVTGLPEAFF. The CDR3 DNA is TGTGCCAGCAGCGTCACAGGGTTGCCTGAAGCTTTCTTT.

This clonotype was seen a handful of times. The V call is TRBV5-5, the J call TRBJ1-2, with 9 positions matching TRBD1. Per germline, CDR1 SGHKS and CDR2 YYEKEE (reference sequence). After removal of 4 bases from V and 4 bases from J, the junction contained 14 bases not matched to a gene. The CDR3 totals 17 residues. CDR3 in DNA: TGTGCCAGCAGCGTTGGCTCGGGACAGGGTTTGGGCTATGGCTACACCTTC. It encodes CASSVGSGQGLGYGYTF.

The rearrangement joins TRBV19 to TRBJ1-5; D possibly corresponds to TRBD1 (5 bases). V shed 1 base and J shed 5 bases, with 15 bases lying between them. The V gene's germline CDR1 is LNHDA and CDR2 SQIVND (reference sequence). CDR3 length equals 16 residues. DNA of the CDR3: TGTGCCAGTAGTATAGGAGGGGTTCTTAGGGATCAGCCCCAGCATTTT. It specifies CASSIGGVLRDQPQHF.

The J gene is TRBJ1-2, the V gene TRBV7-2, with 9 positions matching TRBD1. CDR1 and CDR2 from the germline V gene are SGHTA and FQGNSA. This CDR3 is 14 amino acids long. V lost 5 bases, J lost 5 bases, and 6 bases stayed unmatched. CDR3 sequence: CASSPAGTGYGYTF. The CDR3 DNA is TGTGCCAGCAGCCCCGCGGGGACAGGGTATGGCTACACCTTC.

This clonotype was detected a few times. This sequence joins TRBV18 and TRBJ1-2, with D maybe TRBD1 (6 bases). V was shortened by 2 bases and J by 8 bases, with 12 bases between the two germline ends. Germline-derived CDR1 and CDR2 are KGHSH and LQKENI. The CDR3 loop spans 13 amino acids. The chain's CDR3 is CASSPSTGTGYTF. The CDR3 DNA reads TGTGCCAGCTCACCATCGACAGGTACCGGCTACACCTTC.

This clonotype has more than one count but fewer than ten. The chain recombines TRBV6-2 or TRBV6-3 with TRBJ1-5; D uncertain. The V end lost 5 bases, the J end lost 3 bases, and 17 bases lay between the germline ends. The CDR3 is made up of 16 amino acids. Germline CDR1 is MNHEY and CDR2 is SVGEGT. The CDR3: CASSTRSGLNNQPQHF. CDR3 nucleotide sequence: TGTGCCAGCAGTACCCGGAGTGGGTTAAACAATCAGCCCCAGCATTTT.

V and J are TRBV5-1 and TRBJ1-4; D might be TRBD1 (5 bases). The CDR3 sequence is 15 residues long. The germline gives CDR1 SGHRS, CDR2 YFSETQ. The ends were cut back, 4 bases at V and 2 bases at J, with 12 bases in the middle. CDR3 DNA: TGCGCCAGCAGCCCCAGGGCAATCACTAATGAAAAACTGTTTTTT. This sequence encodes CASSPRAITNEKLFF.

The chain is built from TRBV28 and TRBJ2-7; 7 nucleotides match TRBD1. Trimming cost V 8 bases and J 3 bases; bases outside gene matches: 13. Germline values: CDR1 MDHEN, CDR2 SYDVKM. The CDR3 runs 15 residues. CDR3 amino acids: CASQGHRDSDYEQYF. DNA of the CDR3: TGTGCCAGCCAGGGACACCGGGACAGTGACTACGAGCAGTACTTC.

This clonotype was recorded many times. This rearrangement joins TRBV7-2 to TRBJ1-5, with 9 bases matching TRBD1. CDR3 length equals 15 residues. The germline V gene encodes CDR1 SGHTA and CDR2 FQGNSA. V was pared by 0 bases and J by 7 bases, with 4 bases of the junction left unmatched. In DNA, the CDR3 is TGTGCCAGCAGCTTAGCGGGACAGGGTCAGCAGCCCCAGCATTTT. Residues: CASSLAGQGQQPQHF.